A selection of T cell receptor beta chains follows, all from one sample in a study of shared clonotypes between healthy human individuals. Profiled with immunoSEQ multiplex PCR; TCRdb holds only in-frame clones, not every one. The data show over 95,000 clones, around 68% seen once. Sequencing was done on a sample of memory CD8+ T cells sorted from blood. The receptors originated from a woman under 40 in good health. Both conserved end residues are part of each CDR3. The D gene is left open where the match is weak. Size is stated for part of the rows, as once, few or many counts, or as a class when the clone is expanded.

CDR3 length	D gene	V gene	J gene	clone size	CDR3 DNA	CDR3 protein
15	TRBD2	TRBV7-6	TRBJ2-5	-	TGTGCCAGCAGCTACCGACTAGCGCCTCAAGAGACCCAGTACTTC	CASSYRLAPQETQYF
13	-	TRBV7-9	TRBJ2-7	few	TGTGCCAGCAGCATCCCGGACAGTGGCGAGCAGTACTTC	CASSIPDSGEQYF
15	-	TRBV12-1	TRBJ1-1	-	TGTGCCAGCAGCTTGCGACAGGGAGAGGGCACTGAAGCTTTCTTT	CASSLRQGEGTEAFF
16	TRBD2	TRBV10-3	TRBJ2-1	-	TGTGCCATCAGTGAGTCGAAGGACGGCGGGGGGAATGAGCAGTTCTTC	CAISESKDGGGNEQFF
14	-	TRBV4-1	TRBJ2-1	-	TGCGCCAGCAGCCAACCAGGGAAGGCCGATGAGCAGTTCTTC	CASSQPGKADEQFF
14	-	TRBV30	TRBJ2-7	once	TGTGCCTGGAGTGAAGGGGTCGGAGGCTACGAGCAGTACTTC	CAWSEGVGGYEQYF
15	-	TRBV7-9	TRBJ1-1	few	TGTGCCAGCAGCCCCGTTTCGGTCGGGAACACTGAAGCTTTCTTT	CASSPVSVGNTEAFF
11	-	TRBV25-1	TRBJ2-5	-	TGTGCCAGCCGCTCCGGAGAGACCCAGTACTTC	CASRSGETQYF
15	TRBD1	TRBV13	TRBJ1-3	-	TGTGCCAGCAGCTACAACAGGGGTTCAGGAAACACCATATATTTT	CASSYNRGSGNTIYF
14	-	TRBV4-2	TRBJ2-1	-	TGTGCCAGCAGCCAAGTGGGGACATACAATGAGCAGTTCTTC	CASSQVGTYNEQFF
17	-	TRBV19	TRBJ2-7	few	TGTGCCAGTAGTATTGGTTGGCAGGGCGGGCTCTCCTACGAGCAGTACTTC	CASSIGWQGGLSYEQYF
13	TRBD1	TRBV15	TRBJ2-7	-	TGTGCCACCAGCAGAAGGGACAGGGCTGGGCAGTACTTC	CATSRRDRAGQYF
14	TRBD2	TRBV19	TRBJ2-1	-	TGTGCCAGTGGACTAGCAAGCTCCTACAATGAGCAGTTCTTC	CASGLASSYNEQFF
18	TRBD1	TRBV28	TRBJ1-5	-	TGTGCCAGCAGTTTCGGACGGTTTCTGGGACAGTACAATCAGCCCCAGCATTTT	CASSFGRFLGQYNQPQHF
14	-	TRBV6-4	TRBJ2-2	-	TGTGCCAGCAGTGACGGGCAGAACACCGGGGAGCTGTTTTTT	CASSDGQNTGELFF
13	-	TRBV11-2	TRBJ2-7	many	TGTGCCAGCAGCTTAACCCAAGCGGGCGAGCAGTACTTC	CASSLTQAGEQYF
15	TRBD2	TRBV6-1	TRBJ2-3	-	TGTGCCAGCAGTGAGTTGGGGGAGGGGTCAGATACGCAGTATTTT	CASSELGEGSDTQYF
14	-	TRBV2	TRBJ2-5	-	TGTGCCAGCAGTGAATGGGCGGGCCAAGAGACCCAGTACTTC	CASSEWAGQETQYF
15	-	TRBV13	TRBJ2-1	once	TGTGCCAGCAGCTTATATGCGGACATATACAATGAGCAGTTCTTC	CASSLYADIYNEQFF
16	-	TRBV29-1	TRBJ2-1	-	TGCAGCGTTGAAGTTCCCCAGGGACTGCTTCGGCGTGAGCAGTTCTTC	CSVEVPQGLLRREQFF
15	-	TRBV4-2	TRBJ2-1	-	TGTGCCAGCAGCCAAGTTTTACGCAGGGCTGGAGAGCAGTTCTTC	CASSQVLRRAGEQFF
14	-	TRBV9	TRBJ1-1	few	TGTGCCAGCAGCGTAGGAGGAACGAACACTGAAGCTTTCTTT	CASSVGGTNTEAFF
13	-	TRBV7-2	TRBJ2-3	-	TGTGCCAGCAGCGACACGGGCGGGTATACGCAGTATTTT	CASSDTGGYTQYF
17	TRBD2	TRBV13	TRBJ2-3	-	TGTGCCAGCAGGTTAAAAGGGACTAGCGGGAGTTTTGATACGCAGTATTTT	CASRLKGTSGSFDTQYF
13	-	TRBV7-9	TRBJ2-3	-	TGTGCCAGCAGCCCAAAAGGCCCCGATACGCAGTATTTT	CASSPKGPDTQYF
15	TRBD2	TRBV4-1	TRBJ2-7	-	TGCGCCAGCAGCCAAAAAAGCGGGAACCCCTACGAGCAGTACTTC	CASSQKSGNPYEQYF
14	-	TRBV6-4	TRBJ2-2	-	TGTGCCAGCACCATGGACGGAAACACCGGGGAGCTGTTTTTT	CASTMDGNTGELFF
14	-	TRBV7-9	TRBJ1-5	few	TGTGCCAGCAGCTTAGACGGATTCAATCAGCCCCAGCATTTT	CASSLDGFNQPQHF
15	-	TRBV5-6	TRBJ1-3	-	TGTGCCAGCAGCTTGGTTAGTGGGAGTGGAAACACCATATATTTT	CASSLVSGSGNTIYF
15	-	TRBV5-4	TRBJ2-2	-	TGTGCCAGCAGCTCGGACATTTCGAACACCGGGGAGCTGTTTTTT	CASSSDISNTGELFF
10	-	TRBV2	TRBJ1-2	-	TGTGCCAGCAAGGGGGATGGCTACACCTTC	CASKGDGYTF
12	-	TRBV28	TRBJ2-5	-	TGTGCCAGCACAGAAGCCCAAGAGACCCAGTACTTC	CASTEAQETQYF
11	-	TRBV25-1	TRBJ2-5	-	TGTGCCAGCAGTGGTACAGAGACCCAGTACTTC	CASSGTETQYF
15	-	TRBV6-4	TRBJ2-5	many	TGTGCCAGCAGTGCTTCCCCGGGGGAAGCAGAGACCCAGTACTTC	CASSASPGEAETQYF
15	TRBD2	TRBV10-3	TRBJ2-7	-	TGTGCCATCAGTGAGGGGACTAGCGCCTCCTACGAGCAGTACTTC	CAISEGTSASYEQYF
13	-	TRBV10-1	TRBJ1-2	-	TGCGCCAGCAGTGAGCACAGGGAGGACGGCTACACCTTC	CASSEHREDGYTF
14	-	TRBV15	TRBJ2-1	-	TGTGCCACCCGCGGACCCAGCTCCTACAATGAGCAGTTCTTC	CATRGPSSYNEQFF
12	-	TRBV29-1	TRBJ2-1	-	TGCAGCGTTGTTGGGGCCTACAATGAGCAGTTCTTC	CSVVGAYNEQFF
14	-	TRBV9	TRBJ2-7	-	TGTGCCAGCAGCGTAGGTGACTACTCCTACGAGCAGTACTTC	CASSVGDYSYEQYF
12	-	TRBV11-3	TRBJ1-1	-	TGTGCCAGCAGCTCGTCCTCCGGGGAAGCTTTCTTT	CASSSSSGEAFF
19	TRBD2	TRBV7-7	TRBJ2-1	-	TGTGCCAGCAGCTCTAGGACTAGCGAGTACACTGGGGCCTACAATGAGCAGTTCTTC	CASSSRTSEYTGAYNEQFF
16	TRBD2	TRBV13	TRBJ2-7	once	TGTGCCAGCAGCCTAGGGGGACTAGCGGACTCCTACGAGCAGTACTTC	CASSLGGLADSYEQYF
17	-	TRBV25-1	TRBJ2-3	few	TGTGCCAGCACCCCGGTGGTGTGGAATAATAACACAGATACGCAGTATTTT	CASTPVVWNNNTDTQYF
19	-	TRBV19	TRBJ2-1	-	TGTGCCAGTAGTATTGCCCCCATCCAGGGGTTCCTCTCCTACAATGAGCAGTTCTTC	CASSIAPIQGFLSYNEQFF
16	-	TRBV6-1	TRBJ2-3	many	TGTGCCAGCAGTGAAGGAGGACTCATACTAGATGATACGCAGTATTTT	CASSEGGLILDDTQYF
14	-	TRBV5-1	TRBJ1-5	-	TGCGCCAGCAGCTTAACACCAAGCAATCAGCCCCAGCATTTT	CASSLTPSNQPQHF
16	TRBD1	TRBV7-6	TRBJ1-1	-	TGTGCCAGCAGCATTAACCCGGGACAGGGCCGAACTGAAGCTTTCTTT	CASSINPGQGRTEAFF